The present TCR beta chain was sequenced within a study of blood T cell repertoires in COVID-19 (dated by TCRdb to the early 2020s). The study in broad terms: Collaborator samples came from the United States, Italy and Spain and covered acute and convalescent phases of COVID-19. The material from the prospective study consisted of cDNA or gDNA derived from T cells, B-cell-depleted T cells, or PBMCs. The dataset comprised deeply sampled blood TCRbeta repertoires from subjects exposed to, actively infected with, or recovered from COVID-19. A freely available public database, intended as a resource for researchers studying the immune response to SARS-CoV-2, is where the repertoires were released. The samples were drawn from the first 160 participants of the ongoing ImmuneRACE study and from over 950 subjects provided by 6 global collaborators. A de-identified subject ID, COVID-19 status, age in years and sex were almost always included in the sample metadata. HLA class I and class II types, where available, came from metadata supplied by the sample provider rather than from assay-based typing. What the authors observed across the whole study: How much clinical and demographic metadata was included differed by source and by participant, and the metadata was provided uncurated.

The immunoSEQ Assay, a bias-controlled multiplex PCR, was used to amplify TCRbeta CDR3 regions from genomic DNA. The study's own analysis went as follows. Nucleated cell counts per sample were estimated from amplification of reference gene primers within the assay. To quantify the absolute abundance of each unique TCRbeta CDR3 rearrangement, sequence reads were collapsed and filtered. For each sample, productive Simpson clonality was calculated as the square root of Simpson's diversity index across productive rearrangements. This immuneACCESS table, as held by TCRdb, lists in-frame sequences with V and J called but not all clones. Of the missing ones, under half trace to an unresolved V gene in checked studies; the others have no known cause. That table gives V, J and clone size, and the DNA gave D and trimming. The sample table contains 86,000 or so clones; only one count was recorded for around 80% of them. The top ten constitute approximately 1.2% of the sample.

Collaborating institutions collected whole blood in K2EDTA tubes following their own protocols. Collaborator samples were shipped for TCRbeta analysis as frozen whole blood, isolated PBMCs, or DNA extracted from either sample type. With respect to this clone: This receptor's antigen is unknown. Nothing much larger sits one base from this clone, and base qualities are not available.

The junction carries 15 bases between V and J, which are trimmed by 6 bases and 1 base respectively. CDR1 MNHEY and CDR2 SMNVEV were looked up in the germline V gene (reference sequence). From the cysteine up to the phenylalanine, the CDR3 has a length of 15 residues. Just CDR3 DNA is preserved here, 45 bases in frame from base 1. The sample consisted of peripheral blood. This sequence was found in a woman aged 80 or over with acute or convalescent COVID-19. Recombination connected TRBV27 to TRBJ1-2; TRBD1 might be the D gene, on 6 matching bases. The encoded CDR3 is CASRRTDRVNYGYTF. The DNA sequence is given as TGTGCCAGCAGACGGACAGACAGAGTTAACTATGGCTACACCTTC.